A single sample gave rise to the 14 T cell receptor beta chains below, sequenced in a study of T cell clonality in common variable immunodeficiency. The assay was immunoSEQ multiplex PCR, and TCRdb's table has in-frame clones only and misses some. The sample includes around 60,000 clones, none of them occurring once. Sequenced input: peripheral blood mononuclear cells. The receptors derive from a person between 18 and 75 years old in good health.

This clone was observed at least ten times. The read comes to an end 3 residues before the CDR3 does, leaving the germline J gene to fill in the end. The chain couples TRBV12-3 or TRBV12-4 to TRBJ1-2; no clear D. This CDR3 is built from 11 residues. V lost 8 bases and J 6 bases, leaving 10 bases between the germline ends. The chain's CDR3 is CASGRVDGYTF. The CDR3 DNA, read in part, is TGTGCCAGCGGTAGGGTGGATGGC.

This clone appeared many times. The sequence runs out 3 residues before the end of the CDR3; the remainder is reconstructed from the germline J gene. V gene TRBV7-9 combines with J gene TRBJ2-6, with 7 bases matching TRBD1. Per germline, CDR1 SEHNR and CDR2 FQNEAQ (reference sequence). J lost 4 bases, V lost 5 bases, and 5 bases had no gene match. The CDR3 runs to 15 residues. CDR3 residues: CASSPTGSGANVLTF. The part of the CDR3 DNA that was read is TGTGCCAGCAGCCCGACAGGGAGCGGGGCCAACGTC.

This clone has at least ten counts. The sequenced fragment ends 3 residues before the CDR3 boundary, so the rest is inferred from the germline J gene. The chain has TRBV6-1 and TRBJ1-2; TRBD1 matches at 8 bases. CDR3 length: 15 residues. The germline gives CDR1 MNHNS, CDR2 SASEGT. The V segment lost 1 base and the J segment 5 bases; nucleotides outside the gene matches: 6. CDR3 DNA (partial): TGTGCCAGCAGTGAAGGACAGGGGATCCAATATGGC. It codes for CASSEGQGIQYG. In full, the CDR3 is CASSEGQGIQYGYTF.

This clone has at least ten counts. The read ends 3 residues early relative to the CDR3; the germline J gene fills the gap. This chain joins TRBV6-2 or TRBV6-3 and TRBJ1-1; D ambiguous. The CDR3 contains 11 residues. Germline assignment: CDR1 MNHEY and CDR2 SVGEGT. Incomplete CDR3 DNA: TGTGCCAGCAGCCAGGCTCGCTGG. This sequence encodes CASSQARW. The full-length CDR3 reads as CASSQARWAFF.

This clone was picked up many times. With the read ending 3 residues before the CDR3 end, the germline J gene is used to fill in that end. The chain has TRBV20-1 and TRBJ2-1; 10 bases map to TRBD2. There are 16 residues in the CDR3. J gave up 4 bases and V 5 bases, and 11 bases lay outside the gene matches. Germline CDR1 reads DFQATT; CDR2 reads SNEGSKA (reference sequence). The CDR3 sequence: CSARTRSGRVYNEQFF. Partial CDR3 DNA: TGCAGTGCTCGTACACGGAGCGGGAGGGTTTACAATGAG.

Many counts were recorded for this clone. The read halts 3 residues ahead of the CDR3 end, with the missing end drawn from the germline J gene. The chain is built from TRBV27 and TRBJ1-6; 9 nucleotides agree with TRBD1. CDR1 MNHEY and CDR2 SMNVEV come from the germline V gene (reference sequence). J lost 4 bases, V lost 0 bases, and 10 bases had no gene match. The CDR3 runs 19 residues. The CDR3 bases that were read are TGTGCCAGCAGTTTATCCGGGACAGGGACATTTCATTATAATTCACCC. Residues: CASSLSGTGTFHYNSP. The whole CDR3 region reads CASSLSGTGTFHYNSPLHF.

This clone is judged medium-sized. The missing CDR3 end, 3 residues past where the read stops, is filled in from the germline J gene. V is TRBV14 and J is TRBJ1-4, with unresolved D. The V end was cut by 1 base, the J end by 2 bases, with 8 bases between. There are 15 residues in the CDR3. Germline CDR1 is SGHDN and CDR2 is FVKESK. CDR3 in amino acids: CASSQGARTNEKLFF. CDR3 DNA, as far as it was read: TGTGCCAGCAGCCAAGGAGCGAGGACTAATGAAAAA.

This clone was detected many times. The read halts 3 residues ahead of the CDR3 end, with the missing end drawn from the germline J gene. V and J are TRBV19 and TRBJ2-1; no clear D gene. The ends were cut back, 7 bases at V and 0 bases at J, with 10 bases in the middle. Germline-derived CDR1 and CDR2 are LNHDA and SQIVND (reference sequence). This CDR3 comprises 14 residues. CDR3 sequence: CASTPQVSYNEQFF. Incomplete CDR3 DNA: TGTGCCAGTACCCCCCAGGTCTCCTACAATGAG.

This clone was found many times. The read ends 3 residues shy of where the CDR3 ends; the end is completed using the germline J gene. This chain links TRBV7-8 with TRBJ2-7; 13 positions match TRBD2. This CDR3 has 15 residues. CDR1 SGHVS and CDR2 FQNEAQ come from the germline V gene. V lost 3 bases to trimming and J lost 2 bases; unmatched junction nucleotides: 1. The CDR3 sequence is CASSLGLAGTYEQYF. CDR3 DNA, as far as it was read: TGTGCCAGCAGCTTGGGACTAGCGGGAACCTACGAG.

This clone was observed many times. The DNA ends 3 residues before the CDR3 does, and the rest of the CDR3 is filled in from the germline J gene. The chain is built from TRBV4-1 and TRBJ1-1; D remains ambiguous. The V and J ends lost 1 base and 0 bases respectively, with 6 bases between them. The CDR3 sequence is 14 residues long. Germline-derived CDR1 and CDR2 are MGHRA and YSYEKL. Incomplete CDR3 DNA: TGCGCCAGCAGCCAAGCACCTATGAACACTGAA. This translates into CASSQAPMNTE. In full, the CDR3 is CASSQAPMNTEAFF.

Ten or more counts support this clone. The CDR3 goes on 3 residues after the read ends, and that part is filled in from the germline J gene. The chain combines TRBV27 with TRBJ1-6; D is perhaps TRBD1 (5 bases). This CDR3 has 14 amino acids. V dropped 2 bases and J dropped 7 bases, with 9 bases sitting between them. Per the germline V gene, CDR1 is MNHEY and CDR2 is SMNVEV (reference sequence). The CDR3 loop reads CASSLRGNNSPLHF. The DNA read from the CDR3 is TGTGCCAGCAGTTTAAGGGGAAACAATTCACCC.

The table lists this clone with many counts. The read gets to within 3 residues of the CDR3 end, and the germline J gene fills in the rest. This chain links TRBV5-1 with TRBJ2-1, with a possible D match to TRBD2 (5 bases). CDR1 SGHRS and CDR2 YFSETQ come from the germline V gene. The CDR3 has 14 residues. The V and J ends lost 4 bases and 3 bases respectively, with 11 bases between them. CDR3 DNA, as far as it was read: TGCGCCAGCAGCCCCGACGGGGTCTACAATGAG. It translates to CASSPDGVYNE. The entire CDR3 reads CASSPDGVYNEQFF.

This clone was found many times. Sequencing ends 3 residues short of the CDR3 end; the germline J gene provides the rest. This chain connects TRBV7-2 to TRBJ2-7, with TRBD1 identical over 7 bases. The length of the CDR3 is 15 residues. J was trimmed by 0 bases and V by 2 bases; bases with no gene match: 4. From germline, CDR1 is SGHTA and CDR2 FQGNSA. The CDR3 bases that were read are TGTGCCAGCAGCTTAAGGACAGGAGACTCCTACGAG. Residues: CASSLRTGDSYE. The whole CDR3 protein is CASSLRTGDSYEQYF.

Ten or more counts support this clone. The CDR3 end lies 3 residues beyond the end of the read and is filled in from the germline J gene. This chain joins TRBV10-3 and TRBJ1-3; D unclear. The CDR3 runs 14 residues. The germline V gene encodes CDR1 ENHRY and CDR2 SYGVKD. V lost 6 bases to trimming and J lost 8 bases, with 17 bases between them. CDR3: CAISGSTRTDTIYF. The CDR3 bases that were read are TGTGCCATCAGCGGGAGCACAAGGACTGACACC.